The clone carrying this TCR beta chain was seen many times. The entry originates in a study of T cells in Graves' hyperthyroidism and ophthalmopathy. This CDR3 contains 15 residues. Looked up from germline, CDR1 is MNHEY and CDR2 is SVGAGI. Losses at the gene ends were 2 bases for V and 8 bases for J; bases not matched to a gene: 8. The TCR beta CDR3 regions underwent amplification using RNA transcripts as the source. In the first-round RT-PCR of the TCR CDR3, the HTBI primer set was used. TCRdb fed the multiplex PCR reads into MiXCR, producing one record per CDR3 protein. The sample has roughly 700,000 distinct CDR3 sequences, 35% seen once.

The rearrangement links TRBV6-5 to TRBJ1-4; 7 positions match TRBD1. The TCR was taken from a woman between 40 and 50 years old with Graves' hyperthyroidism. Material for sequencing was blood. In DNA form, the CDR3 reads TGTGCCAGCAGTTACACAGGGGAGGGAAACGAAAAACTGTTTTTT. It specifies CASSYTGEGNEKLFF.